This TCR beta chain was observed in a study of shared clonotypes between healthy human individuals. Libraries were prepared by immunoSEQ multiplex PCR; TCRdb keeps only in-frame clonotypes and omits some of them. Here the sample spans roughly 330,000 clones, under 80% being singletons. Overall study findings and caveats: Estimated clonotype richness was generally higher in naive than memory subsets. A small donor pool kept down the genetic and exposure-history diversity that was represented.

CD4+ cells underwent separation, giving CD45RA+ naive and CD45RA-negative memory subsets. The CDR3 length is 14 residues. Deletions cut 10 bases from V and 0 bases from J, with 12 bases between. The germline CDR1 and CDR2 sequences are MDHEN and SYDVKM. For this clone: Its matching antigen is unknown.

The sample consisted of memory CD4+ T cells sorted from blood. As for subset: CD45RA-negative fraction. The gene calls are TRBV28 and TRBJ2-2; possibly TRBD2 for D (5 bases). This sequence originates from a young man in good health. Here the CDR3 DNA reads TGTGCCACCCTACGGGGTTCGAACACCGGGGAGCTGTTTTTT. Translation: CATLRGSNTGELFF.